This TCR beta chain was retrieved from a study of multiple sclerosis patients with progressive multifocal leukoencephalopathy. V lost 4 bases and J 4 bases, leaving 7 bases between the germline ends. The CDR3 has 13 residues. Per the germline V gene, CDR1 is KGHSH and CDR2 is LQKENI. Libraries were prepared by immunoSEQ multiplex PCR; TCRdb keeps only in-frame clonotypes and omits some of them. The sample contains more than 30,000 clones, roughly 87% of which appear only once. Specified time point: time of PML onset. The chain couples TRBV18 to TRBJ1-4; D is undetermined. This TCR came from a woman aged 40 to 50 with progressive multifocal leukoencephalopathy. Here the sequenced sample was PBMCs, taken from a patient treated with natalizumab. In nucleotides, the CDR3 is TGTGCCAGCTCACTTGAGCTTAATGAAAAACTGTTTTTT. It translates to CASSLELNEKLFF. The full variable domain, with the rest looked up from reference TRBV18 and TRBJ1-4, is NAGVMQNPRHLVRRRGQEARLRCSPMKGHSHVYWYRQLPEEGLKFMVYLQKENIIDESGMPKERFSAEFPKEGPSILRIQQVVRGDSAAYFCASSLELNEKLFFGSGTQLSVL.